The rows below give T cell receptor beta chains drawn from one sample of a study of cytomegalovirus exposure and HLA in healthy donors. Data came from immunoSEQ multiplex PCR; TCRdb stores just in-frame clones and leaves some out. The sample consists of some 150,000 clones, over 60% of them appearing once. The sample taken for sequencing was PBMCs. These TCRs come from a woman in her thirties or forties in good health and CMV-seronegative. Both conserved end residues are trimmed from each CDR3. The order of the fields is V gene, J gene, CDR3 protein.

TRBV5-1	TRBJ2-2	ASSAGTGGTGELF
TRBV9	TRBJ2-3	ASSVVSGGGQY
TRBV7-6	TRBJ1-1	ASSLWQGMENTEAF
TRBV5-1	TRBJ1-1	ASSYGMGGNTEAF
TRBV30	TRBJ2-7	AWSAVGDFSYEQY
TRBV9	TRBJ1-2	ASSDQYRLDGYT
TRBV6-1	TRBJ2-7	ASGKPPRGPYEQY
TRBV2	TRBJ2-7	ASSEARGTYEQY
TRBV5-1	TRBJ2-7	ASSFGGYYEQY
TRBV18	TRBJ2-7	ASSPGTGYEQY
TRBV27	TRBJ1-5	ASSLSSQGWRNQPQH
TRBV5-1	TRBJ1-1	ASSFPEGVTEAF
TRBV7-8	TRBJ2-2	ASSAPSGPGELF
TRBV14	TRBJ2-7	ASNTGGGTYEQY
TRBV7-9	TRBJ1-5	SSSLRDSQPQH
TRBV6-1	TRBJ1-1	ASSEVVGRVGGAF
TRBV25-1	TRBJ2-2	ASSEWLAGDTGELF
TRBV5-1	TRBJ2-5	ASSLGGAGGEETQY
TRBV5-1	TRBJ1-1	ASSRNRDTIRGTEAF
TRBV7-7	TRBJ2-3	ASSFRGLTDTQY
TRBV28	TRBJ1-5	ASSLRGARRSYSNQPQH
TRBV18	TRBJ2-7	ASSPSGQGAGEQY
TRBV10-3	TRBJ2-7	AISDPDRDSYEQY
TRBV27	TRBJ1-5	ASSLVGRGNQPQH
TRBV7-9	TRBJ2-6	ASSLRRGQSSGANVLT
TRBV23-1	TRBJ2-1	ARAGYPYNEQF
TRBV7-9	TRBJ1-2	ASSRIDRDYGYT
TRBV7-9	TRBJ2-5	ASSLGTGRETQY
TRBV5-4	TRBJ2-1	ASSSSLPITRSDEQF
TRBV7-7	TRBJ2-5	ASSLGTVEVETQY
TRBV27	TRBJ1-2	ASKGGQDANYGYT
TRBV2	TRBJ2-1	ATPSGTSFNNEQF
TRBV5-1	TRBJ1-1	ASSLFPDIPNTEAF
TRBV19	TRBJ2-3	ASSLRSGRRSTDTQY
TRBV6-6	TRBJ1-5	ASSYDVQGGRQPQH
TRBV4-1	TRBJ2-7	ASSQVPAGLAGVMEQY
TRBV7-2	TRBJ2-7	ASSWGGARLREQY
TRBV5-4	TRBJ1-2	ASSLAGFGELDGYT
TRBV5-1	TRBJ2-3	ASSLAGRTGTDTQY
TRBV25-1	TRBJ2-7	ASSVSGTPYEQY
TRBV15	TRBJ2-7	ATSPFGTAYEQY
TRBV7-7	TRBJ1-1	ASSLTGNTEAF
TRBV30	TRBJ2-3	AWSGFIAGGRDTQY
TRBV14	TRBJ2-1	ASSTRRQGLREQF
TRBV2	TRBJ1-1	ASSEGGTANTEAF
TRBV2	TRBJ1-5	ASSDQGNLEPQH
TRBV18	TRBJ1-3	ASSPQGGGGNTIY
TRBV2	TRBJ1-3	ASSAPIRTEPRSGNTIY
TRBV10-2	TRBJ2-1	ASSESRSSGRAHEQF
TRBV11-2	TRBJ1-2	ASSGQGIYGYT
TRBV7-7	TRBJ2-7	ASSPGGISYEQY
TRBV2	TRBJ2-7	ASSVGAGAYEQY
TRBV6-1	TRBJ2-3	ASSEVAGGPSTDTQY
TRBV5-6	TRBJ1-2	ASLRQNYGYT
TRBV30	TRBJ2-1	AWSGQLGYNEQF
TRBV6-5	TRBJ1-2	ASSYSAGGDYGYT
TRBV2	TRBJ1-3	ASSQLGTSGNTIY
TRBV27	TRBJ1-1	ASRRQGSNTEAF
TRBV28	TRBJ2-7	ATKGQGLYEQY
TRBV6-5	-	ASSLTRTSSHEQY